This is a list of T cell receptor beta chains from one sample in a study of cytomegalovirus exposure and HLA in healthy donors. Only in-frame clones appear in the TCRdb table, and some are missing; sequencing was by immunoSEQ multiplex PCR. Of approximately 200,000 clones listed, around 74% are singletons. Sequences were obtained from PBMCs. These receptors all come from a girl aged 10-17 years in good health and CMV-seropositive. Each CDR3 is given with its conserved first and last residue. Clone size is given for some rows only: seen once, a few or many times, or a class if the clone is expanded.

j_gene,abundance,len,v_gene,CDR3aa
TRBJ2-7,few,17,TRBV19,CASSIDLGTGAKGEQYF
TRBJ2-1,-,15,TRBV11-3,CASSPSGGAMNEQFF
TRBJ1-2,-,13,TRBV6-5,CASSFTGGSGYTF
TRBJ2-7,-,15,TRBV11-3,CASSLRGTGGYEQYF
TRBJ1-4,-,14,TRBV7-9,CASSVDRGNEKLFF
-,-,15,TRBV29-1,CSVSIGLHTSYEQYF
TRBJ2-3,-,16,TRBV4-3,CASSQGKGGVTDTQYF
TRBJ2-1,-,11,TRBV7-9,CASSFAGEQFF
TRBJ1-6,-,15,TRBV19,CASSSGQRNNSPLHF
TRBJ2-5,-,14,TRBV6-5,CASSLTGGEQTQYF
TRBJ2-7,-,12,TRBV7-2,CASSLGGAEQYF
TRBJ1-5,-,14,TRBV6-6,CASSLGWGGQPQHF
TRBJ1-6,-,15,TRBV4-3,CASSQGQGSLSPLHF
TRBJ2-7,-,13,TRBV19,CASSMGRTYEQYF
TRBJ1-1,once,10,TRBV2,CASTQGEAFF
TRBJ1-6,-,15,TRBV6-1,CASSPRDWDLSPLHF
TRBJ1-2,-,13,TRBV5-8,CASSPRVGYGYTF
TRBJ1-3,-,13,TRBV19,CARFRGTGNTIYF
TRBJ2-1,once,15,TRBV7-8,CASSLAAGLSNEQFF
TRBJ2-7,-,15,TRBV6-1,CASSEWTGGAYEQYF
TRBJ1-2,-,11,TRBV6-1,CASSAGYGYTF
TRBJ1-6,-,15,TRBV14,CASSSRQEVNSPLHF
TRBJ1-1,few,15,TRBV5-5,CASSLRGAGNTEAFF
TRBJ2-3,once,15,TRBV4-3,CASSQAAGITDTQYF
TRBJ2-1,-,16,TRBV5-1,CASSLAKLAGGNEQFF
TRBJ2-7,-,13,TRBV6-4,CASTRQGPYEQYF
TRBJ1-4,once,18,TRBV30,CAWSALPEGITTNEKLFF
TRBJ1-2,-,18,TRBV4-1,CASSQALLPGQEVYGYTF
TRBJ1-1,-,15,TRBV5-6,CASSFGDRGRTEAFF
TRBJ2-7,-,14,TRBV5-1,CASSLSGFSYEQYF
TRBJ2-3,few,16,TRBV5-8,CASSLNLAGSTDTQYF
TRBJ1-2,-,13,TRBV5-4,CASSRGGGNGYTF
TRBJ2-3,-,12,TRBV7-2,CASRLVTDTQYF
TRBJ2-7,-,11,TRBV29-1,CSGTEGYEQYF
TRBJ2-5,-,13,TRBV6-1,CASRSPQLETQYF
TRBJ2-3,-,19,TRBV5-1,CASSLRGTSGGGGTDTQYF
TRBJ2-1,-,13,TRBV10-3,CAISGTAADEQFF
TRBJ1-6,-,14,TRBV5-1,CASSLETGVSPLHF
TRBJ1-2,-,12,TRBV11-2,CASTTGASGYTF
TRBJ2-5,-,16,TRBV11-2,CASRNGWRLDQETQYF
TRBJ2-1,-,13,TRBV27,CASSRGLYNEQFF
TRBJ2-3,-,12,TRBV6-6,CASYRGTDTQYF
TRBJ2-5,-,15,TRBV15,CATSRATGGQETQYF
TRBJ2-7,-,15,TRBV6-5,CASSYLQGIAYEQYF
TRBJ1-4,few,14,TRBV5-6,CASSVGPGGEKLFF
TRBJ2-1,-,18,TRBV2,CASRAPVTTSGGANEQFF
TRBJ2-1,-,17,TRBV4-3,CASSLGPAGGPEDEQFF
TRBJ1-1,few,14,TRBV2,CASSVGWGETEAFF
TRBJ2-5,-,13,TRBV5-1,CASHSQYQETQYF
TRBJ2-1,-,13,TRBV5-1,CASMASTYNEQFF
TRBJ2-3,-,16,TRBV11-2,CASSLSGLGIPDTQYF
TRBJ2-3,-,15,TRBV5-4,CASSLTWGDTDTQYF
TRBJ1-2,-,11,TRBV5-5,CASSLDEGYTF